A single T cell receptor (beta chain) is shown here with its context. The antigen is not known. TCRdb's table, derived via immunoSEQ multiplex PCR, lists solely in-frame clones and lacks some. The table lists some 42,000 clones, around 76% of them singletons. These data belong to a study of a mutant IDH1 vaccine in newly diagnosed glioma. Study in general: At weeks 1, 3, 5, 7, 11, 15, 19 and 23, patients received a vaccination, eight in all. The initiation of vaccination occurred 4-6 weeks after radiotherapy alone, or with temozolomide cycles. Previous care, which was radiotherapy, temozolomide, or both, most often involved both. Study-level results: Pseudoprogression seemingly bore no relation to changes in top peripheral T cell clonotypes.

This CDR3 contains 15 residues. J gave up 1 base and V 6 bases, and 6 bases lay outside the gene matches. Germline V gives CDR1 MNHEY, CDR2 SVGAGI. Time point indicated: week 23, last vaccination. The vaccine gave 300 ug of a 20-mer mutant IDH1 peptide subcutaneously per dose. Source: PBMCs, taken from a glioma patient whose treatment included an IDH1 peptide vaccine. The receptor's source is a man aged 45-65 years with glioma. The rearrangement uses TRBV6-5 and TRBJ1-5; 7 nucleotides line up with TRBD1. CDR3 DNA: TGTGCCAGCAGACACAGGGGCCTAAGCAATCAGCCCCAGCATTTT. Its translation is CASRHRGLSNQPQHF.